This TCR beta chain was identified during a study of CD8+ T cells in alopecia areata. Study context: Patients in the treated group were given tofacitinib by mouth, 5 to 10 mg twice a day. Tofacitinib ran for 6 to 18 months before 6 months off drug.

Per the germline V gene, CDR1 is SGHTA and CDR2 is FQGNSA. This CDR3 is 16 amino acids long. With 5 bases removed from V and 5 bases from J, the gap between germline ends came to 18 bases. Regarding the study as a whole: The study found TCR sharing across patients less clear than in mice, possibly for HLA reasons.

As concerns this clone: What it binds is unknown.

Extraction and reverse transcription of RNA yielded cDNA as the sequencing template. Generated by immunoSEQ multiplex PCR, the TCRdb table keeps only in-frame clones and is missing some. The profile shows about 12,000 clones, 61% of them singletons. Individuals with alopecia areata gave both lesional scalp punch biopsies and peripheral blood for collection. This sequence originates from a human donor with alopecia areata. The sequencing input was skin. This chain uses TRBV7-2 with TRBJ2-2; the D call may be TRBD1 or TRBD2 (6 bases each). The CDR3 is CASSPTGGGGTGELFF. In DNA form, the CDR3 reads TGTGCCAGCAGCCCAACCGGAGGAGGGGGTACCGGGGAGCTGTTTTTT.